The 26 T cell receptor beta chains below come from one sample, sequenced in a study of cytomegalovirus exposure and HLA in healthy donors. PCR primers comprised 60 Vbeta and 13 Jbeta primers. The method was immunoSEQ multiplex PCR; TCRdb's version includes in-frame clones alone and lacks a portion of them. The sample shows more than 150,000 clones, roughly 76% of them seen only once. Sequencing was performed on PBMCs. These receptors were collected from a man aged 40-50 years in good health and CMV-seropositive.

This clone was counted once. J is TRBJ2-3 and V is TRBV10-3; 8 bases align to TRBD2. Germline V CDR1 and CDR2: ENHRY, SYGVKD. The CDR3 covers 15 residues. The V gene end was trimmed by 7 bases and the J gene end by 4 bases; junction bases not matched to a gene: 10. The CDR3 reads CAIKGERGISDTQYF. In DNA, the CDR3 is TGTGCCATCAAAGGCGAGCGGGGGATCTCAGATACGCAGTATTTT.

This clone was recorded a few times. This chain links TRBV7-2 with TRBJ1-3; tentatively, D is TRBD1 (6 bases). Germline V CDR1 and CDR2: SGHTA, FQGNSA. The germline V and J ends were trimmed by 2 bases and 2 bases, with 10 bases remaining between them. The CDR3 runs 15 residues. The CDR3 sequence: CASSLSGGPGNTIYF. The CDR3 nucleotides read TGTGCCAGCAGCTTATCTGGGGGCCCTGGAAACACCATATATTTT. Based on the CDR3 plus reference TRBV7-2 and TRBJ1-3, the full variable domain is GAGVSQSPSNKVTEKGKDVELRCDPISGHTALYWYRQSLGQGLEFLIYFQGNSAPDKSGLPSDRFSAERTGGSVSTLTIQRTQQEDSAVYLCASSLSGGPGNTIYFGEGSWLTVV.

J is TRBJ2-7 and V is TRBV11-1; 9 bases fit TRBD1. After removal of 5 bases from V and 5 bases from J, the junction contained 4 bases not matched to a gene. Looked up from germline, CDR1 is SGHAT and CDR2 is FQDESV (reference sequence). There are 13 residues in the CDR3. CDR3 sequence reads: CASSQDRGHEQYF. CDR3 coding DNA: TGTGCCAGCAGCCAGGACAGGGGACACGAGCAGTACTTC.

The rearrangement uses TRBV4-2 and TRBJ2-1; 10 bases agree with TRBD2. Germline values: CDR1 LGHNA, CDR2 YNFKEQ. The length of the CDR3 is 17 residues. The ends lost 4 bases at V and 7 bases at J; junction bases unmatched: 13. The CDR3 coding sequence is TGTGCCAGCAGCCCTAGGTTAGCGGGGGGAAGGGAGAATGAGCAGTTCTTC. Residues: CASSPRLAGGRENEQFF.

The genes are TRBV5-1 and TRBJ2-5; D may be TRBD1 (5 bases). In germline, CDR1 is SGHRS, CDR2 YFSETQ. The CDR3 is 13 amino acids. V shed 1 base and J shed 4 bases, with 8 bases lying between them. CDR3 coding DNA: TGCGCCAGCAGCTTGCCGACAGTAGAGACCCAGTACTTC. As protein: CASSLPTVETQYF.

The chain is built from TRBV30 and TRBJ2-7; D unclear. The CDR3 runs to 14 residues. The V and J ends lost 0 bases and 3 bases respectively, with 12 bases between them. The germline V gene has CDR1 GTSNPN and CDR2 SVGIG (reference sequence). This CDR3 is CAWSVPLFRYEQYF. CDR3 in DNA: TGTGCCTGGAGTGTACCGCTATTCCGCTACGAGCAGTACTTC.

V is TRBV29-1 and J is TRBJ2-3; 12 bases line up with TRBD2. Germline V gene lookup returns CDR1 SQVTM and CDR2 ANQGSEA. The V gene end was trimmed by 7 bases and the J gene end by 3 bases; junction bases not matched to a gene: 8. The CDR3 loop spans 15 amino acids. CDR3 loop: CSARLAGVSTDTQYF. The CDR3 coding sequence is TGCAGCGCCCGACTAGCGGGGGTTTCTACAGATACGCAGTATTTT.

The chain has TRBV27 and TRBJ2-7; a weak D match, TRBD1 (6 bases). Germline V gives CDR1 MNHEY, CDR2 SMNVEV (reference sequence). The CDR3 has 15 amino acids. The germline V and J ends were trimmed by 0 bases and 0 bases, with 9 bases remaining between them. The CDR3, as DNA: TGTGCCAGCAGTTTATCTAGGACAGACTCCTACGAGCAGTACTTC. It yields the protein CASSLSRTDSYEQYF.

Only one count was recorded for this clone. The V gene is TRBV9, the J gene TRBJ2-3, with a possible D match to TRBD2 (5 bases). The CDR3 is made up of 15 amino acids. Deletions cut 2 bases from V and 0 bases from J, with 10 bases between. Germline-derived CDR1 and CDR2 are SGDLS and YYNGEE. The CDR3 spells CASSVRTVSTDTQYF. The DNA of the CDR3 is TGTGCCAGCAGCGTGAGGACTGTTAGCACAGATACGCAGTATTTT.

This sequence joins TRBV7-8 and TRBJ2-5, with a tentative D call TRBD1 (6 bases). CDR1 and CDR2 (germline): SGHVS, FQNEAQ. This CDR3 is 19 amino acids long. Trimming pared 1 base from V and 4 bases from J, leaving 25 bases between. The CDR3 spells CASSLGYRKDRRRGETQYF. The DNA of the CDR3 is TGTGCCAGCAGCTTAGGTTATAGGAAGGACAGACGTCGGGGAGAGACCCAGTACTTC.

There are a few counts of this clone. This rearrangement joins TRBV27 to TRBJ1-5; weak D call: TRBD1 (5 bases). Per the germline V gene, CDR1 is MNHEY and CDR2 is SMNVEV (reference sequence). This CDR3 has 14 amino acids. The V gene lost 6 bases and the J gene lost 8 bases, with 17 bases spanning the gap. The CDR3: CASSSWMGGEPQHF. CDR3 nucleotide sequence: TGTGCCAGCAGCTCCTGGATGGGGGGGGAGCCCCAGCATTTT.

In DNA form, the CDR3 reads TGCAGCGTTTCTATCTCCTACAATGAGCAGTTCTTC. It codes for CSVSISYNEQFF. The chain employs TRBV29-1 and TRBJ2-1; D call uncertain. The length of the CDR3 is 12 residues. The V gene lost 5 bases and the J gene lost 0 bases, with 5 bases spanning the gap. Germline CDR1 and CDR2: SQVTM and ANQGSEA.

V gene TRBV6-4 combines with J gene TRBJ1-5, with 10 nucleotides matching TRBD1. V was pared by 0 bases and J by 0 bases, with 2 bases of the junction left unmatched. Germline CDR1 is MRHNA and CDR2 is SNTAGT. The CDR3 has 17 residues. The CDR3 sequence: CASSDSGQGYSNQPQHF. CDR3 DNA: TGTGCCAGCAGTGACTCGGGACAGGGGTATAGCAATCAGCCCCAGCATTTT.

The CDR3 sequence is CASSQARDRGRKSDNQPQHF. The CDR3, as DNA: TGCGCCAGCAGCCAAGCCCGGGACAGGGGGCGAAAGAGTGACAATCAGCCCCAGCATTTT. The rearrangement uses TRBV4-3 and TRBJ1-5; 12 positions agree with TRBD1. This CDR3 is 20 amino acids long. Germline lookup yields CDR1 LGHNA and CDR2 YSLEER. The V segment lost 1 base and the J segment 3 bases; nucleotides outside the gene matches: 13.

The CDR3, as DNA: TGCAGCGTTGAAGGCCCCCCAGGGGCGAACACTGAAGCTTTCTTT. Amino acid sequence: CSVEGPPGANTEAFF. This chain connects TRBV29-1 to TRBJ1-1; D is possibly TRBD1 (6 bases). Trimming took off 1 base at V and 1 base at J, with 13 bases between the two ends. Germline-derived CDR1 and CDR2 are SQVTM and ANQGSEA. This CDR3 has 15 amino acids.

The chain carries TRBV6-6 and TRBJ2-3; the match to TRBD2 covers 8 bases. This CDR3 is 15 amino acids long. Trimming removed 7 bases from V and 2 bases from J; junction bases left unmatched: 8. The germline V gene has CDR1 MNHNY and CDR2 SVGAGI (reference sequence). The CDR3 bases are TGTGCCAGCAACGTAGCGGGGACTTACACAGATACGCAGTATTTT. Its translation is CASNVAGTYTDTQYF.

This clone came up once. J is TRBJ1-6 and V is TRBV30; the D is unclear. The CDR3 contains 13 residues. CDR1 GTSNPN and CDR2 SVGIG come from the germline V gene (reference sequence). The germline V and J ends were trimmed by 1 base and 6 bases, with 7 bases remaining between them. DNA of the CDR3: TGTGCCTGGAGTGACAGTGGTAATTCACCCCTCCACTTT. This gives the protein CAWSDSGNSPLHF.

The chain combines TRBV18 with TRBJ2-1; TRBD2 matches 11 bases. Germline assignment: CDR1 KGHSH and CDR2 LQKENI. The CDR3 extends over 16 amino acids. V gave up 3 bases and J gave up 9 bases; unmatched junction bases: 10. CDR3 residues: CASSPYPTSGVLEQFF. In DNA, the CDR3 is TGTGCCAGCTCACCCTACCCGACTAGCGGGGTTCTTGAGCAGTTCTTC.

This clone turned up a few times. The chain combines TRBV4-1 with TRBJ2-5, with D possibly TRBD2 on 5 matching bases. Near its end, the DNA agrees better with TRBJ2-7, so the J call may be wrong. Germline-derived CDR1 and CDR2 are MGHRA and YSYEKL. The CDR3 loop spans 17 amino acids. Here the CDR3 reads CASSQDPDGVFPYEQYF. CDR3 nucleotide sequence: TGCGCCAGCAGCCAAGATCCAGACGGGGTATTCCCCTACGAGCAGTACTTC.

The rearrangement links TRBV18 to TRBJ1-5; 10 bases align to TRBD1. J was trimmed by 4 bases and V by 4 bases; bases with no gene match: 1. The CDR3 is made up of 14 amino acids. Looked up from germline, CDR1 is KGHSH and CDR2 is LQKENI. DNA of the CDR3: TGTGCCAGCTCACAGGGACAGGGGAATCAGCCCCAGCATTTT. This encodes CASSQGQGNQPQHF. Full variable domain (rest looked up from reference TRBV18 and TRBJ1-5): NAGVMQNPRHLVRRRGQEARLRCSPMKGHSHVYWYRQLPEEGLKFMVYLQKENIIDESGMPKERFSAEFPKEGPSILRIQQVVRGDSAAYFCASSQGQGNQPQHFGDGTRLSIL.

The chain joins TRBV6-6 to TRBJ1-4; no firm D call. Germline assignment: CDR1 MNHNY and CDR2 SVGAGI (reference sequence). This CDR3 has 14 residues. V dropped 7 bases and J dropped 7 bases, with 16 bases sitting between them. DNA for the CDR3: TGTGCCAGCACCCACGTAAAGGAGGGTGAAAAACTGTTTTTT. Translated: CASTHVKEGEKLFF.

The chain employs TRBV19 and TRBJ1-1, with D maybe TRBD1 (6 bases). CDR3 length equals 15 residues. In germline, CDR1 is LNHDA, CDR2 SQIVND (reference sequence). The V and J ends lost 6 bases and 0 bases respectively, with 14 bases between them. CDR3 loop: CASSWDKTLNTEAFF. As DNA, the CDR3 is TGTGCCAGTAGCTGGGACAAGACCCTGAACACTGAAGCTTTCTTT.

The chain joins TRBV19 to TRBJ1-1; weak D call: TRBD1 (6 bases). V was clipped by 0 bases and J by 8 bases, with 10 bases between them. This CDR3 contains 13 residues. Germline assignment: CDR1 LNHDA and CDR2 SQIVND (reference sequence). The CDR3 spells CASSIETGEEAFF. In DNA form, the CDR3 reads TGTGCCAGTAGTATAGAGACAGGAGAAGAAGCTTTCTTT.

This rearrangement joins TRBV5-1 to TRBJ1-2, with a possible D match to TRBD1 (6 bases). CDR1 is SGHRS, CDR2 YFSETQ, per germline. The CDR3 contains 14 residues. Between the trimmed V and J ends, which lost 0 bases and 4 bases, there was a span of 10 bases. CDR3 in amino acids: CASSLDRAGYGYTF. The DNA for the CDR3 is TGCGCCAGCAGCTTGGACAGGGCGGGCTATGGCTACACCTTC.

This chain connects TRBV5-6 to TRBJ2-2; 8 nucleotides line up with TRBD1. The CDR3 extends over 16 amino acids. The V and J ends lost 1 base and 6 bases, in that order; junction bases with no gene match: 8. Germline loops: CDR1 SGHDT, CDR2 YYEEEE. The CDR3: CASSLWTGLLAGELFF. Written as DNA, the CDR3 is TGTGCCAGCAGCTTGTGGACAGGGCTTTTAGCCGGGGAGCTGTTTTTT.

This sequence joins TRBV19 and TRBJ1-2; 7 nucleotides align to TRBD1. V shed 8 bases and J 1 base; nucleotides not matched to a gene: 13. The CDR3 loop spans 16 amino acids. CDR1 and CDR2 from the germline V gene are LNHDA and SQIVND (reference sequence). This chain's CDR3 is CASARGGQGVNYGYTF. The CDR3 DNA follows: TGTGCCAGTGCCCGAGGGGGCCAGGGTGTTAACTATGGCTACACCTTC.